Listed below are T cell receptor beta chains from one sample, sequenced in a study of shared clonotypes between healthy human individuals. Only in-frame clones appear in the TCRdb table, and some are missing; sequencing was by immunoSEQ multiplex PCR. The data hold about 2.1 million clones, with about 94% observed a single time. The source material was naive CD8+ T cells from PBMCs. All receptors derive from a man between 18 and 29 years old in good health. Some clones in this sample may be carry-over from other donors' samples. Each CDR3 is given with its conserved first and last residue. D genes are given only for firm matches. Part of the rows lack a size; the others show once, few, many or a class for expanded clones.

>TRBJ2-5|once|NA|TRBV28
TGTGCCAGCAGAAGACTACAAGAGACCCAGTACTTC
CASRRLQETQYF
>TRBJ1-2|NA|NA|TRBV10-3
TGTGCCATCAGTGAGTCGTACATGGAGGGGCGGTACTATGGCTACACCTTC
CAISESYMEGRYYGYTF
>TRBJ2-5|NA|NA|TRBV29-1
TGCAGCGTAGCTCGGGGGGAGACCCAGTACTTC
CSVARGETQYF
>TRBJ1-1|NA|NA|TRBV2
TGTGCCAGCACTTCCAGCCCCATGAACACTGAAGCTTTCTTT
CASTSSPMNTEAFF
>TRBJ2-1|NA|NA|TRBV5-1
TGCGCCAGCAGCTTGGGGCCTTGGCGTCTAGCTTCTTACAATGAGCAGTTCTTC
CASSLGPWRLASYNEQFF
>TRBJ2-1|once|TRBD2|TRBV5-1
TGCGCCAGCAGCCGACTAGCGGGAGAACTCTACAATGAGCAGTTCTTC
CASSRLAGELYNEQFF
>TRBJ2-1|few|TRBD1|TRBV27
TGTGCCAGCAGGCCGGGACAGGGGCCCAATGAGCAGTTCTTC
CASRPGQGPNEQFF
>TRBJ1-1|NA|NA|TRBV19
TGTGCCAGTAGTATAGGGGGGCACACTGAAGCTTTCTTT
CASSIGGHTEAFF
>TRBJ2-1|NA|NA|TRBV29-1
TGCAGCGTTGAGGGGGGGCTGTCCTACAATGAGCAGTTCTTC
CSVEGGLSYNEQFF
>TRBJ1-2|NA|NA|TRBV19
TGTGCCACTTCCCCCGGGCTACGGTTGGAAGGCTACACCTTC
CATSPGLRLEGYTF
>TRBJ1-1|few|NA|TRBV7-9
TGTGCCAGCAGCTTGACAGAGATGAACACTGAAGCTTTCTTT
CASSLTEMNTEAFF
>TRBJ1-5|once|NA|TRBV27
TGTGCCAGCAGCTCACGGGGGAGCAATCAGCCCCAGCATTTT
CASSSRGSNQPQHF
>TRBJ2-3|NA|NA|TRBV6-1
TGTGCCAGCAGTACTCTAAACGGATTCACAGATACGCAGTATTTT
CASSTLNGFTDTQYF
>TRBJ2-2|once|NA|TRBV4-3
TGCGCCAGCAGCCAAGCTAAACTAGACACCGGGGAGCTGTTTTTT
CASSQAKLDTGELFF
>TRBJ2-1|NA|NA|TRBV11-2
TGTGCCAGCAGCTTTCCCAGGGGTCAAACCCTCAATGAGCAGTTCTTC
CASSFPRGQTLNEQFF
>TRBJ2-7|NA|TRBD2|TRBV19
TGTGCCAGCGACCCCGGGGGGGACTCCTACGAGCAGTACTTC
CASDPGGDSYEQYF
>TRBJ2-7|NA|NA|TRBV4-1
TGCGCCAGCAGCCAAGGACCCTCATACGACAGACCCTACGAGCAGTACTTC
CASSQGPSYDRPYEQYF
>TRBJ2-3|NA|TRBD2|TRBV28
TGTGCCAGCAGTTTCTCGACTAGCGGAACAGATACGCAGTATTTT
CASSFSTSGTDTQYF
>TRBJ2-3|NA|NA|TRBV30
TGTGCCTGGAGTGTAAGAGTTCCAGATACGCAGTATTTT
CAWSVRVPDTQYF
>TRBJ1-2|NA|TRBD1|TRBV4-3
TGCGCCAGCAGCCAGGAGACAGGGGCTAACTATGGCTACACCTTC
CASSQETGANYGYTF
>TRBJ1-2|NA|NA|TRBV7-6
TGTGCCAGCAGCTTAGCGGGGCAGGGCGACGGCTACACCTTC
CASSLAGQGDGYTF
>TRBJ2-2|NA|NA|TRBV30
TGTGCCTGGAGTGTAACGGACTACGGGGAGCTGTTTTTT
CAWSVTDYGELFF
>TRBJ1-5|NA|NA|TRBV28
TGTGCCAGCAGCCCCTCCCGGGCAGGCAATCAGCCCCAGCATTTT
CASSPSRAGNQPQHF
>TRBJ2-1|NA|NA|TRBV10-2
TGCGCCAGCATTCTTAGCGCCCCTTTCAATGAGCAGTTCTTC
CASILSAPFNEQFF
>TRBJ1-1|NA|TRBD1|TRBV25-1
TGTGCCAGCAGTGTATCCGGGACAGTCTCTAGGCGTTATTTT
CASSVSGTVSRRYF
>TRBJ1-1|NA|NA|TRBV10-3
TGTGCCATCAGTGTTGCCTCAGGGATGAACACTGAAGCTTTCTTT
CAISVASGMNTEAFF
>TRBJ2-1|NA|NA|TRBV9
TGTGCCAGCAGCGTAGCGGGAACCGGATACAATGAGCAGTTCTTC
CASSVAGTGYNEQFF
>TRBJ1-2|NA|NA|TRBV9
TGTGCCAGCAGCGTAGCCGTTGAGGGGAGTCTCTATGGCTACACCTTC
CASSVAVEGSLYGYTF
>TRBJ2-5|NA|NA|TRBV2
TGTGCCAGCAGCCAGGGGGGACCTCGGTACCAAGAGACCCAGTACTTC
CASSQGGPRYQETQYF
>TRBJ2-3|NA|NA|TRBV18
TGTGCCAGCTCACCACCCAGATGGGAGATAACGGCGGATACGCAGTATTTT
CASSPPRWEITADTQYF
>TRBJ1-1|NA|NA|TRBV27
TGTGCCAGCAGTCCGACAGGCGGGCGGACTGAAGCTTTCTTT
CASSPTGGRTEAFF
>TRBJ2-5|NA|TRBD1|TRBV9
TGTGCCAGCAGCGTAGAAGGGACAGTAAAAGAGACCCAGTACTTC
CASSVEGTVKETQYF
>TRBJ1-1|NA|NA|TRBV9
TGTGCCAGCAGCGTCGACGGACCGAACACTGAAGCTTTCTTT
CASSVDGPNTEAFF
>TRBJ2-7|NA|TRBD2|TRBV27
TGTGCCAGCAGGCAGCTAGCGGGATCAGGCCACGAGCAGTACTTC
CASRQLAGSGHEQYF
>TRBJ2-7|NA|NA|TRBV7-9
TGTGCCAGCAGCTTAGTCGGGCTAGCAAGATACGAGCAGTACTTC
CASSLVGLARYEQYF
>TRBJ1-2|NA|NA|TRBV30
TGTGCCCGGGACGGGGGTCATGGCTACACCTTC
CARDGGHGYTF
>TRBJ2-1|NA|NA|TRBV11-2
TGTGCCAGCAGCCCACGCGAAGACCATGTTAATGAGCAGTTCTTC
CASSPREDHVNEQFF
>TRBJ2-7|NA|NA|TRBV28
TGTGCCATCTCATCACCCACCAGGGCGGAGGACGAGCAGTACTTC
CAISSPTRAEDEQYF
>TRBJ2-2|NA|NA|TRBV29-1
TGCAGCGTTGTAGCGACCACCGGGGAGCTGTTTTTT
CSVVATTGELFF
>TRBJ1-1|once|NA|TRBV25-1
TGTGCCAGCAGTGAGCCCAGGGGTGGATTAACGTCAGCTTTCTTT
CASSEPRGGLTSAFF
>TRBJ2-3|NA|TRBD2|TRBV7-2
TGTGCCAGCAGCAATAGACTAGCGGGGGACACAGATACGCAGTATTTT
CASSNRLAGDTDTQYF
>TRBJ1-2|NA|NA|TRBV2
TGTGCCAGCAGTGAGGCAGGGGAAGACTATGGCTACACCTTC
CASSEAGEDYGYTF
>TRBJ2-7|NA|TRBD2|TRBV11-1
TGTGCCAGCAGACAGACTAGCGGGCTTCCCTACGAGCAGTACTTC
CASRQTSGLPYEQYF
>TRBJ2-7|NA|TRBD1|TRBV14
TGTGCCAGCAGCCAACTACACGACGAGGGACAGGGGTACGAGCAGTACTTC
CASSQLHDEGQGYEQYF
>TRBJ2-1|NA|NA|TRBV5-6
TGTGCCAGCAGCTTGGCCACCTCCTACAATGAGCAGTTCTTC
CASSLATSYNEQFF
>TRBJ2-1|NA|NA|TRBV28
TGTGCCAGCAGTTTCGACAGGGAGGGATACAATGAGCAGTTCTTC
CASSFDREGYNEQFF
>TRBJ1-2|NA|NA|TRBV6-5
TGTGCCAGCAGTTACTTGGAGACCGATTATGGCTACACCTTC
CASSYLETDYGYTF
>TRBJ2-7|NA|NA|TRBV7-9
TGTGCCAGCAGCCCGGTTGTAGCGGAAGGCTACGAGCAGTACTTC
CASSPVVAEGYEQYF
>TRBJ2-7|NA|TRBD2|TRBV5-1
TGCGCCAGCAGCTGGGGACTAGCGGGCCTGGGCTACGAGCAGTACTTC
CASSWGLAGLGYEQYF
>TRBJ1-2|NA|NA|TRBV18
TGTGCCAGCTCACCCGCCGCGGGGGACTATGGCTACACCTTC
CASSPAAGDYGYTF
>TRBJ2-3|NA|NA|TRBV9
TGTGCCAGCAGCGTTGGGCGGTGGGCAGATACGCAGTATTTT
CASSVGRWADTQYF
>TRBJ2-7|NA|TRBD2|TRBV7-6
TGTGCCAGCAGCCAGGGCGACCCCAGGTATGGTAGCGGGAGGGATGGAACCTACGAGCAGTACTTC
CASSQGDPRYGSGRDGTYEQYF
>TRBJ2-7|NA|NA|TRBV28
TGTGCCAGCAGTTTATTAACCGGGACATCCGTTCAAACCTACGAGCAGTACTTC
CASSLLTGTSVQTYEQYF
>TRBJ2-7|NA|NA|TRBV5-6
TGTGCCAGCAGCTTGGACGGGTGGGGCTCCGAGCAGTACTTC
CASSLDGWGSEQYF
>TRBJ2-1|NA|TRBD2|TRBV28
TGTGCCAGCAGTTTGCCCCCCTCGAGCGGGAGGGGGGGCAATGAGCAGTTCTTC
CASSLPPSSGRGGNEQFF
>TRBJ1-2|NA|NA|TRBV2
TGTGCCAGCCGCGTGGACTATGGCTACACCTTC
CASRVDYGYTF
>TRBJ2-7|NA|TRBD2|TRBV7-6
TGTGCCAGCAGCTCGACTAGCGGGAGCTTCTACGAGCAGTACTTC
CASSSTSGSFYEQYF
>TRBJ2-2|NA|NA|TRBV27
TGTGCCAGCAGTCCCCGGTTGAGCGGGGAGCTGTTTTTT
CASSPRLSGELFF
>TRBJ1-1|NA|NA|TRBV29-1
TGCAGCGTTGAGCCTACCCTTGAAGCTTTCTTT
CSVEPTLEAFF